The clone carrying this T cell receptor (beta chain) has just a few counts. Patients newly diagnosed with hyperthyroidism, under 2 months' duration, were aged 18 to 65, the study reports. The study amplified TCR beta CDR3 regions using RNA transcripts. An opening RT-PCR round employed HTBI primers and preceded a second-round multiplex PCR. TCRdb ran MiXCR on the multiplex PCR reads and lists one entry per CDR3 protein. Here the sample spans 900,000 to 1,200,000 distinct CDR3 sequences, less than 45% being singletons. The data were taken from a study of Graves' ophthalmopathy and Graves' hyperthyroidism. The V end was cut by 4 bases, the J end by 1 base, with 14 bases between. The CDR3 contains 15 residues. Germline CDR1 reads LGHNA; CDR2 reads YSLEER.

The chain is built from TRBV4-3 and TRBJ2-7; either TRBD1 or TRBD2 may fit D (6 bases each). The TCR sequence derives from an adult man with Graves' hyperthyroidism. The specimen was peripheral blood or thyroid tissue (not recorded which). This CDR3 reads CASSPVEGGSYEQYF. The CDR3 DNA reads as TGCGCCAGCAGCCCAGTGGAGGGGGGTTCCTACGAGCAGTACTTC.